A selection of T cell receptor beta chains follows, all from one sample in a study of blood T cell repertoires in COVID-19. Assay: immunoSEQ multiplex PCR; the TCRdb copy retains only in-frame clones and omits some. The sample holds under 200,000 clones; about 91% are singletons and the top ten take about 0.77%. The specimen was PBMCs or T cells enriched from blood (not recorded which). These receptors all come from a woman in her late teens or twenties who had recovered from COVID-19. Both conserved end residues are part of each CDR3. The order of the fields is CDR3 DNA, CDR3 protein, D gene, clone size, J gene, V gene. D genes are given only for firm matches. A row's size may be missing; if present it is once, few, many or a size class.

DNA: TGTGCCAGCAGTTTAAGGGACAGGCCTACGGAGACCCAGTACTTC; CDR3: CASSLRDRPTETQYF; D: TRBD1; size: NA; J: TRBJ2-5; V: TRBV27
DNA: TGTGCCAGCAGCCTAGGGTGGGCGAGGGAGACTGAAGCTTTCTTT; CDR3: CASSLGWARETEAFF; D: NA; size: NA; J: TRBJ1-1; V: TRBV27
DNA: TGTGCCAGCAGTGAACGGAGGGAGCCATCCTACGAGCAGTACTTC; CDR3: CASSERREPSYEQYF; D: NA; size: NA; J: TRBJ2-7; V: TRBV2
DNA: TGTGCCACCAGTGATTTGAACCCACTCCTACTAATTTCCTACAATGAGCAGTTCTTC; CDR3: CATSDLNPLLLISYNEQFF; D: NA; size: few; J: TRBJ2-1; V: TRBV24-1
DNA: TGTGCCAGCAGCCCAATTGGGACTAGCGGGAGTCTGGATGAGCAGTTCTTC; CDR3: CASSPIGTSGSLDEQFF; D: TRBD2; size: NA; J: TRBJ2-1; V: TRBV7-2
DNA: TGTGCCAGCAGGGGGGGGAACCACTTCTCTACATCCTACGAGCAGTACTTC; CDR3: CASRGGNHFSTSYEQYF; D: TRBD2; size: once; J: TRBJ2-7; V: TRBV27
DNA: TGTGCCAGCTCGGCGTCGGAGGGGCTCGATGAGCAGTTCTTC; CDR3: CASSASEGLDEQFF; D: NA; size: NA; J: TRBJ2-1; V: TRBV18
DNA: TGTGCCAGCAGCAGTAGCGGACGGAAACAAGAGACCCAGTACTTC; CDR3: CASSSSGRKQETQYF; D: NA; size: NA; J: TRBJ2-5; V: TRBV21-1
DNA: TGTGCCAGCTCACCAATCTCAGGCACTGAAGCTTTCTTT; CDR3: CASSPISGTEAFF; D: NA; size: NA; J: TRBJ1-1; V: TRBV18
DNA: TGTGCCAGCAGACCCACTCACCTCAGCGGGAGAGGGGGGGGTGAGCAGTTCTTC; CDR3: CASRPTHLSGRGGGEQFF; D: TRBD2; size: NA; J: TRBJ2-1; V: TRBV11-2
DNA: TGTGCCAGCAGTTTAGGTGGCCACAATGAGCAGTTCTTC; CDR3: CASSLGGHNEQFF; D: NA; size: NA; J: TRBJ2-1; V: TRBV28